The T cell receptor (beta chain) described here comes from a study of blood T cell repertoires in COVID-19. Study details: Sample material is recorded as cDNA or gDNA derived from T cells, B-cell-depleted T cells, or PBMCs.

The ends were cut back, 10 bases at V and 5 bases at J, with 12 bases in the middle. The CDR3 has 13 residues. Looked up from germline, CDR1 is SEHNR and CDR2 is FQNEAQ (reference sequence). Clones were sequenced by immunoSEQ multiplex PCR, and TCRdb holds only the in-frame ones, with some missing. This sample has about 180,000 clones; about 80% occur once, and the top ten carry under 15%. Which cohort a participant joined came from the clinical history participants gave. This clone turned up a few times. The TCR sequence derives from a man aged 55 to 70 who had been exposed to COVID-19. The specimen was PBMCs or T cells enriched from blood (not recorded which). This chain uses TRBV7-9 with TRBJ1-6, with a tentative D call TRBD1 (5 bases). The DNA of the CDR3 is TGTGCCATCCGAGTAGGGGATAATTCACCCCTCCACTTT. This codes for CAIRVGDNSPLHF.